This T cell receptor beta chain was observed in a study of immune heterogeneity within non-small cell lung tumors. The germline V gene encodes CDR1 SGDLS and CDR2 YYNGEE. Germline trimming cut 1 base from V and 4 bases from J; bases unmatched to any gene: 9. The CDR3 has 18 residues. Study results and caveats: Dominant CDR3 beta clonotypes repeated across a patient's tumor loci, while different loci held unique high-frequency clones. Local T-cell clonality tracked local tumor mutational burden, showing a moderate yet significant relationship (R 0.3 to 0.4).

Genomic DNA extracted from bulk tumor tissue served as template. A total of around 600 ng was used per sample. During surgery, several far-apart biopsies were obtained from every primary tumor. Untreated, newly diagnosed non-small cell lung cancer patients underwent curative surgery. Donors comprised surgical patients with newly diagnosed non-small cell lung cancer, operated on with curative intent. TCR beta CDR3 amplification used multiplex PCR with 32 V and 13 J primers. MiXCR was run by TCRdb on the multiplex PCR reads, yielding one entry per CDR3 protein. The sample lists about 15,000 distinct CDR3 sequences; about 30% were seen once. Of note for this clonotype: Its antigen is not identified.

The rearrangement links TRBV9 to TRBJ2-3; 13 positions agree with TRBD2. The TCR comes from a man between 40 and 49 years old with non-small cell lung cancer. Sequences were obtained from lung tumor tissue. CDR3 sequence reads: CASSVWTSGSRLADTQYF. For the CDR3, the DNA is TGTGCCAGCAGCGTATGGACTAGCGGGAGTAGGCTGGCAGATACGCAGTATTTT. The whole variable domain, filled in from reference TRBV9 and TRBJ2-3, reads DSGVTQTPKHLITATGQRVTLRCSPRSGDLSVYWYQQSLDQGLQFLIQYYNGEERAKGNILERFSAQQFPDLHSELNLSSLELGDSALYFCASSVWTSGSRLADTQYFGPGTRLTVL.